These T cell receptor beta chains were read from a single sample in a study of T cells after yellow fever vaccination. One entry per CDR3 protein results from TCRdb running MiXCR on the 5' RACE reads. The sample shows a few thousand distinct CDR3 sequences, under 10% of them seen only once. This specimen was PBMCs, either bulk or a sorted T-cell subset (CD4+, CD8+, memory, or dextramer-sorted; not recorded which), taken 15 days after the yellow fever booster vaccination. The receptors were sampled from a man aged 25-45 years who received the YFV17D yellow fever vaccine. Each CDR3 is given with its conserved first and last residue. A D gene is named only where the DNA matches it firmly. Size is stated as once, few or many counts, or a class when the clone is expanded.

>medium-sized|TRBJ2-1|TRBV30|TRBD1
TGTGCCTGGACCTGGACAGGGCTGGGTGGTGAGCAGTTCTTC
CAWTWTGLGGEQFF
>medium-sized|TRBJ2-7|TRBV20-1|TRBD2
TGCAGTGCTAGAGAGGGCGGCGGGAGCCACGAGCAGTACTTC
CSAREGGGSHEQYF
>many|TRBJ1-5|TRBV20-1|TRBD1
TGCAGTGCTTCCAGGGGGGGACAGCTCAATCAGCCCCAGCATTTT
CSASRGGQLNQPQHF
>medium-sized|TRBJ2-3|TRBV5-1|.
TGCGCCAGCAGCTTGGGCAGGCCAAGCACAGATACGCAGTATTTT
CASSLGRPSTDTQYF
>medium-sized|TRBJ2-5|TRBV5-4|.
TGTGCCAGCAGCTTGGGGTCGGCAGGGGAAGAGACCCAGTACTTC
CASSLGSAGEETQYF
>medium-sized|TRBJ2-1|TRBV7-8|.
TGTGCCAGCAGCTCATCCAGCGGAAACTTCAATGAGCAGTTCTTC
CASSSSSGNFNEQFF
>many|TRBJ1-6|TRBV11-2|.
TGTGCCAGCAGCTTAAGGGATAGGTCACCCCTCCACTTT
CASSLRDRSPLHF
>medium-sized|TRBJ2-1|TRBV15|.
TGTGCCACCAGCAGAGACAGATTCTCCTACAATGAGCAGTTCTTC
CATSRDRFSYNEQFF
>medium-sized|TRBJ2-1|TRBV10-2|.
TGCGCCAGCAGTTGGGCTAGCGCGGACAATGAGCAGTTCTTC
CASSWASADNEQFF
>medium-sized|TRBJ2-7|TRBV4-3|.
TGCGCCAGCAGCCACGGGTTCTTTCCCTATCGGGAGCAGTACTTC
CASSHGFFPYREQYF
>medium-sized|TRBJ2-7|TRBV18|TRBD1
TGTGCCACCGCCGGGACAGGGAGCGAGCAGTACTTC
CATAGTGSEQYF
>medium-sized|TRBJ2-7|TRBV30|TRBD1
TGTGCCTGGAGTACGGGGACAGGGGGCGTCTACGAGCAGTACTTC
CAWSTGTGGVYEQYF
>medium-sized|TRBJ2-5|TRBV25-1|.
TGTGCCAGCAGTACCCCTCGACTAGGAGGAGAGACCCAGTACTTC
CASSTPRLGGETQYF
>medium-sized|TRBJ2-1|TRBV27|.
TGTGCCAGCTGGGGTAAGACAAGGGTGCAGTTCTTC
CASWGKTRVQFF
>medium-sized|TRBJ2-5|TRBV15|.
TGTGCCACCAGCAGCCTCGCGGGACCCCGAGAGACCCAGTACTTC
CATSSLAGPRETQYF
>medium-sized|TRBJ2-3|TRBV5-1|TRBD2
TGCGCCAGCAGCTTGGGTTCTAGCGGGAGGACAGATACGCAGTATTTT
CASSLGSSGRTDTQYF
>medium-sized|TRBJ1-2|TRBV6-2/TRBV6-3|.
TGTGCCAGCAGTTCAGACGGAAGAAGAAACTATGGCTACACCTTC
CASSSDGRRNYGYTF
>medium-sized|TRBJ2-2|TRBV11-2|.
TGTGCCAGCAGCCCGAGTTGGGTGGCTAGCGAGAACACCGGGGAGCTGTTTTTT
CASSPSWVASENTGELFF
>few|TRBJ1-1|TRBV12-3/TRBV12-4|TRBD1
TGTGCCATCTGTTTAGGAATCCGGGACAGGGAAACGAACACTGAAGCTTTCTTT
CAICLGIRDRETNTEAFF
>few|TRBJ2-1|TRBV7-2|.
TGTGCCAGCAGCCCCGGTGGGCGACTCAGCCATACTCAGTTCTTC
CASSPGGRLSHTQFF
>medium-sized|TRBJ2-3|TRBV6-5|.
TGTGCCAGCAGTTACTCGGGGGCGCGCGCAGATACGCAGTATTTT
CASSYSGARADTQYF
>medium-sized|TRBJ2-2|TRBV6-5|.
TGTGCCAGCAGGGTGTCCGGGGACTCGAACACCGGGGAGCTGTTTTTT
CASRVSGDSNTGELFF
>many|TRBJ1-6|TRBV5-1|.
TGCGCCAGCCGAGAAAGGGGGGAGTATAATTCACCCCTCCACTTT
CASRERGEYNSPLHF